The rows below give T cell receptor beta chains drawn from one sample of a study of blood T cell repertoires in COVID-19. Using immunoSEQ multiplex PCR, the repertoire was profiled, and TCRdb retains in-frame clones only, with some absent. The sample records around 370,000 clones, around 89% being singletons. Sequencing was performed on peripheral blood. The receptors shown here come from a man younger than 35 with active or convalescent COVID-19. The CDR3 runs from the conserved cysteine through the conserved F or W. A D gene is named only where the DNA matches it firmly. Rows may omit the clone size; those that give it use once, few, many or a size class.

clone size,CDR3 length,V gene,D gene,J gene,CDR3 DNA,CDR3 protein
NA,14,TRBV27,TRBD1,TRBJ2-3,TGTGCCAGCAGTAGAGGGACAGCCACAGATACGCAGTATTTT,CASSRGTATDTQYF
NA,13,TRBV11-2,NA,TRBJ2-5,TGTGCCAGCAGCTTCTCCTCCCGAGAGACCCAGTACTTC,CASSFSSRETQYF
NA,19,TRBV9,TRBD2,TRBJ2-2,TGTGCCAGCAGCACACAACCTAGACGGACTAGCGGTATCACCGGGGAGCTGTTTTTT,CASSTQPRRTSGITGELFF
NA,17,TRBV11-2,NA,TRBJ1-1,TGTGCCAGCAGCCAAAGGTGGCTGTCAGGGGCGTACACTGAAGCTTTCTTT,CASSQRWLSGAYTEAFF
once,15,TRBV6-4,NA,TRBJ1-2,TGTGCCCCCCGCCACGCAGGCCTCAGGGTTAATGGCTACACCTTC,CAPRHAGLRVNGYTF
NA,13,TRBV10-3,NA,TRBJ1-5,TGTGCCATCAGTGACGTCTACAATCAGCCCCAGCATTTT,CAISDVYNQPQHF
NA,17,TRBV6-6,TRBD1,TRBJ2-2,TGTGCCAGCAGTCGACAGGGGTTGGGGAAAAACACCGGGGAGCTGTTTTTT,CASSRQGLGKNTGELFF
NA,16,TRBV7-6,NA,TRBJ2-1,TGTGCCAGCAGCTTAAGACGGGAGAGCTCCTACAATGAGCAGTTCTTC,CASSLRRESSYNEQFF
NA,15,TRBV7-3,TRBD2,TRBJ2-3,TGTGCCAGCAGTCTTAGCGGGGGGCGCACAGATACGCAGTATTTT,CASSLSGGRTDTQYF
NA,14,TRBV2,NA,TRBJ1-1,TGTGCCAGCACCGCCCTGAGGGAGAACACTGAAGCTTTCTTT,CASTALRENTEAFF
NA,14,TRBV7-8,NA,TRBJ1-1,TGTGCCAGCAGCTTGGGGGTAGGGGGCACTGAAGCTTTCTTT,CASSLGVGGTEAFF
NA,16,TRBV14,NA,TRBJ2-5,TGTGCCAGCAGCCCCTACGCTGGGGCCTGGCAAGAGACCCAGTACTTC,CASSPYAGAWQETQYF
NA,17,TRBV10-3,TRBD2,TRBJ2-1,TGTGCCATATCGAGGAACTTTCAGGGAGGGAGCATCAATGAGCAGTTCTTC,CAISRNFQGGSINEQFF
NA,15,TRBV27,NA,TRBJ2-7,TGTGCCAGCAGTTTAATGGGGGCCCCATCCTACGAGCAGTACTTC,CASSLMGAPSYEQYF
NA,13,TRBV6-2/TRBV6-3,TRBD1,TRBJ1-5,TGTGCCAGCAGCGGGACAGATTATCAGCCCCAGCATTTT,CASSGTDYQPQHF
once,16,TRBV7-2,TRBD2,TRBJ2-1,TGTGCCAGCAGGGGGACTAGCGGAATCTCCTACAATGAGCAGTTCTTC,CASRGTSGISYNEQFF
NA,14,TRBV6-5,TRBD2,TRBJ2-7,TGTGCCAGCAGTAAGGGACTAGCGGGCTACGAGCAGTACTTC,CASSKGLAGYEQYF
NA,21,TRBV7-8,TRBD2,TRBJ2-1,TGTGCCAGCAGCTCCCCCCTGATGACTAGCGGGGGCCATAAGTCCTACAATGAGCAGTTCTTC,CASSSPLMTSGGHKSYNEQFF
NA,16,TRBV4-1,NA,TRBJ2-4,TGCGCCAGCAGCGATTCGGCAGGGATACCCAAAAACATTCAGTACTTC,CASSDSAGIPKNIQYF
few,17,TRBV3-1/TRBV3-2,TRBD1,TRBJ2-5,TGTGCCAGCAGCCAGCGGGGACAGGGGAGGCTCCAAGAGACCCAGTACTTC,CASSQRGQGRLQETQYF
NA,16,TRBV6-5,TRBD1,TRBJ1-2,TGTGCCAGCAGTTACTCGGAGGGGGCCCGGAGTTTTGGCTACACCTTC,CASSYSEGARSFGYTF
NA,13,TRBV29-1,TRBD1,TRBJ1-1,TGCAGCGGCCAAGCGACAGGGACCGCTGAAGCTTTCTTT,CSGQATGTAEAFF
NA,14,TRBV4-3,NA,TRBJ1-1,TGCGCCAGCAGCCAAGTTGGAGGGGCCACTGAAGCTTTCTTT,CASSQVGGATEAFF
NA,16,TRBV6-4,NA,TRBJ1-6,TGTGCCAGCAGAGGAACAAACAGGGATACTAATTCACCCCTCCACTTT,CASRGTNRDTNSPLHF
NA,14,TRBV6-5,TRBD1,TRBJ2-1,TGTGCCAGCAGTAGGACAGGGAGCTACAATGAGCAGTTCTTC,CASSRTGSYNEQFF
once,11,TRBV28,TRBD1,TRBJ2-7,TGTGCCACCCAGACAGGGATCGAGCAGTACTTC,CATQTGIEQYF
NA,15,TRBV27,TRBD1,TRBJ1-6,TGTGCCAGCAGTTTATCAGGGGGCGCGGGGTCACCCCTCCACTTT,CASSLSGGAGSPLHF
NA,15,TRBV27,TRBD1,TRBJ2-7,TGTGCCAGCAGTTCTCGGACAGGGGGTACCTACGAGCAGTACTTC,CASSSRTGGTYEQYF
NA,15,TRBV11-2,TRBD1,TRBJ2-7,TGTGCCAGCAGCCCGAGTATCGGACAGGGGGTCGAGCAGTACTTC,CASSPSIGQGVEQYF
NA,20,TRBV9,NA,TRBJ2-7,TGTGCCAGCAGCGTAGGTTTGGGTGGGGGAGCGGGCAAGCGGATCGCCGAGCAGTACTTC,CASSVGLGGGAGKRIAEQYF
NA,14,TRBV5-4,TRBD1,TRBJ2-5,TGTGCCAGCAGCTCCATTAGGGGGCTGGAGACCCAGTACTTC,CASSSIRGLETQYF
NA,17,TRBV28,TRBD1,TRBJ1-6,TGTGCCAGCAGTCCGACCCGGGCAGGGGGTTATAATTCACCCCTCCACTTT,CASSPTRAGGYNSPLHF
NA,15,TRBV28,NA,TRBJ2-7,TGTGCCAGCAGTTTCCGACCACTCATTTCGGGCGAGCAGTACTTC,CASSFRPLISGEQYF
NA,18,TRBV7-2,TRBD2,TRBJ2-3,TGTGCCAGCAGCTTATGGGCCGGACTAGCGGGGGGTACAGATACGCAGTATTTT,CASSLWAGLAGGTDTQYF
NA,15,TRBV14,TRBD2,TRBJ2-3,TGTGCCAGCAGCCAGGGACTAGCGGTGACAAATACGCAGTATTTT,CASSQGLAVTNTQYF
NA,13,TRBV9,NA,TRBJ1-6,TGTGCCAGCAGCGTAGGACTCTTCTCACCCCTCCACTTT,CASSVGLFSPLHF
NA,15,TRBV7-9,NA,TRBJ2-5,TGTGCCAGCAGCCAGGGGCTAGCGGAAAAAGAGACCCAGTACTTC,CASSQGLAEKETQYF
few,17,TRBV18,TRBD2,TRBJ2-1,TGTGCCAGCTCTCCATCGACTAGCGCGGTCTCCTACAATGAGCAGTTCTTC,CASSPSTSAVSYNEQFF
NA,17,TRBV7-2,NA,TRBJ1-6,TGTGCCAGCAGCAGCTTCGTATTGAGGGGGACCAATTCACCCCTCCACTTT,CASSSFVLRGTNSPLHF
NA,13,TRBV7-2,NA,TRBJ2-3,TGTGCCAGCAGCTTAGAGTCTGCGGATACGCAGTATTTT,CASSLESADTQYF
NA,14,TRBV7-2,NA,TRBJ1-1,TGTGCCAGCAGCCAGCAGGCACCCCAGGGTGAAGCTTTCTTT,CASSQQAPQGEAFF
NA,12,TRBV27,NA,TRBJ2-5,TGTGCCAGCCCCGGAGGGCAAGAGACCCAGTACTTC,CASPGGQETQYF